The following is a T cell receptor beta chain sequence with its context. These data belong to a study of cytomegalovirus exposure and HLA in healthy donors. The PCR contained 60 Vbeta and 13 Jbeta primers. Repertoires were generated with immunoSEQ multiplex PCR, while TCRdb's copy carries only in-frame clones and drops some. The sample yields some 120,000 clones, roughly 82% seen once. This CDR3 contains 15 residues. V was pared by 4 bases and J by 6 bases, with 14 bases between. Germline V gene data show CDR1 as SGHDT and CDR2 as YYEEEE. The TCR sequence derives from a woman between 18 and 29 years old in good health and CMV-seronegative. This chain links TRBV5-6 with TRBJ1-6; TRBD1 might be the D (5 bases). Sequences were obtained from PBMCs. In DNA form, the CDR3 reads TGTGCCAGCAGCCACCAACAGGTGGCTAATTCACCCCTCCACTTT. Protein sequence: CASSHQQVANSPLHF.